Listed below are T cell receptor beta chains from one sample, sequenced in a study of control samples from healthy donors and cancer patients. Some clones are missing from TCRdb's copy, which holds only in-frame ones; the method was immunoSEQ multiplex PCR. The sample lists about 120,000 clones, around nine tenths seen once, with about an eighth in the top ten. Sequencing used blood. These receptor sequences come from a man aged 30 to 45 in good health. CDR3s include the opening cysteine and the closing phenylalanine or tryptophan. The D gene is left open where the match is weak. Clone size is stated in some rows and not others, as once, few, many or a class when expanded.

. | TRBJ1-1 | . | TRBV6-4 | CASSDEIYTEAFF | TGTGCCAGCAGTGACGAAATTTACACTGAAGCTTTCTTT
. | TRBJ1-6 | . | TRBV5-5 | CASSLEGWTLGNSPLHF | TGTGCCAGCAGCTTGGAAGGGTGGACTCTCGGGAATTCACCCCTCCACTTT
. | TRBJ1-2 | . | TRBV11-2 | CASSLDQSRGPYGYTF | TGTGCCAGCAGCTTAGATCAAAGTCGGGGACCCTATGGCTACACCTTC
TRBD1 | TRBJ2-1 | . | TRBV29-1 | CSVDRVNEQFF | TGCAGCGTCGACAGGGTCAATGAGCAGTTCTTC
TRBD1 | TRBJ1-1 | . | TRBV2 | CASTDRTGMNTEAFF | TGTGCCAGCACAGACCGGACAGGGATGAACACTGAAGCTTTCTTT
. | TRBJ1-4 | . | TRBV5-4 | CASSLQTGSFSTNEKLFF | TGTGCCAGCAGCCTCCAAACCGGGTCCTTTTCAACTAATGAAAAACTGTTTTTT
. | TRBJ1-2 | . | TRBV9 | CASSVAVTIDGYTF | TGTGCCAGCAGCGTAGCAGTTACTATCGATGGCTACACCTTC
TRBD1 | TRBJ2-1 | . | TRBV7-2 | CASSSGTGINEQFF | TGTGCCAGCAGCTCCGGGACAGGGATCAATGAGCAGTTCTTC
TRBD1 | TRBJ2-1 | . | TRBV5-4 | CASSFTGGSEQFF | TGTGCCAGCAGCTTTACAGGGGGCAGCGAGCAGTTCTTC
. | TRBJ1-1 | few | TRBV7-2 | CASTGTLLMNTEAFF | TGTGCCAGCACCGGGACACTTTTGATGAACACTGAAGCTTTCTTT
TRBD1 | TRBJ2-3 | . | TRBV27 | CASSWQGAVDTQYF | TGTGCCAGCAGTTGGCAGGGGGCTGTAGATACGCAGTATTTT
. | TRBJ1-1 | . | TRBV18 | CASSPQGFYGAFF | TGTGCCAGCTCACCACAGGGGTTCTACGGAGCTTTCTTT
. | TRBJ1-4 | . | TRBV19 | CASSIGQGRGEKLFF | TGTGCCAGTAGTATAGGTCAGGGGCGAGGCGAAAAACTGTTTTTT
TRBD1 | TRBJ2-5 | once | TRBV18 | CASSGNGDSPQETQYF | TGTGCCAGCTCAGGAAACGGGGACAGTCCGCAAGAGACCCAGTACTTC
. | TRBJ1-2 | . | TRBV27 | CASSRGGNYGYTF | TGTGCCAGCAGTAGGGGGGGGAACTATGGCTACACCTTC
. | TRBJ1-1 | . | TRBV4-1 | CASSQGAPLTEAFF | TGCGCCAGCAGCCAAGGAGCGCCGCTCACTGAAGCTTTCTTT
. | TRBJ2-3 | few | TRBV19 | CASSIAGTDTQYF | TGTGCCAGTAGTATAGCAGGCACAGATACGCAGTATTTT
. | TRBJ1-2 | . | TRBV5-4 | CASSPDPTGQGYTF | TGTGCCAGCAGCCCGGACCCAACAGGGCAGGGCTACACCTTC
. | TRBJ1-6 | . | TRBV3-1/TRBV3-2 | CASSQQGSPLHF | TGTGCCAGCAGCCAACAGGGTTCACCCCTCCACTTT
. | TRBJ2-5 | . | TRBV30 | CAWSTVPEGTQYF | TGTGCCTGGAGTACCGTCCCGGAAGGGACCCAGTACTTC
TRBD1 | TRBJ1-6 | . | TRBV6-6 | CASNGGGNSPLHF | TGTGCCAGCAATGGAGGGGGCAATTCACCCCTCCACTTT
. | TRBJ1-1 | . | TRBV7-8 | CASSQVWDTEAFF | TGTGCCAGCAGCCAGGTCTGGGACACTGAAGCTTTCTTT
. | TRBJ2-2 | . | TRBV10-1 | CASRDSLTGELFF | TGCGCCAGCAGGGACTCTCTCACCGGGGAGCTGTTTTTT
TRBD1 | TRBJ1-1 | . | TRBV19 | CASRVTGGNTEAFF | TGTGCCAGTAGAGTGACAGGGGGCAACACTGAAGCTTTCTTT
TRBD1 | TRBJ1-2 | . | TRBV30 | CAWSVLGQGVHTF | TGTGCCTGGAGTGTACTGGGACAGGGAGTTCACACCTTC
. | TRBJ2-1 | . | TRBV11-2 | CASSLVGNEQFF | TGTGCCAGCAGCTTAGTCGGCAATGAGCAGTTCTTC
. | TRBJ1-2 | . | TRBV24-1 | CATSDNGYGYTF | TGTGCCACCAGTGATAACGGCTATGGCTACACCTTC
. | TRBJ1-1 | . | TRBV11-3 | CASRANPGTEAFF | TGTGCCAGCAGGGCCAACCCGGGCACTGAAGCTTTCTTT
TRBD1 | TRBJ1-1 | . | TRBV6-5 | CASRTGAQEAFF | TGTGCCAGTCGGACAGGGGCCCAGGAAGCTTTCTTT
. | TRBJ1-2 | . | TRBV24-1 | CATSDTGRYDYGYTF | TGTGCCACCAGTGACACAGGGAGGTACGACTATGGCTACACCTTC
. | TRBJ1-6 | . | TRBV12-5 | CATQQGWTSPLHF | TGTGCTACTCAGCAGGGCTGGACCTCACCCCTCCACTTT
TRBD2 | TRBJ2-3 | . | TRBV7-9 | CASSLLAGVTDTQYF | TGTGCCAGCAGCCTACTAGCGGGTGTTACAGATACGCAGTATTTT
. | TRBJ1-1 | . | TRBV7-3 | CASSSLGGAPDEAFF | TGTGCCAGCAGCTCGTTAGGGGGTGCCCCCGATGAAGCTTTCTTT
. | TRBJ1-2 | . | TRBV6-5 | CASSYGTVNYGYTF | TGTGCCAGCAGTTACGGGACTGTCAACTATGGCTACACCTTC
. | TRBJ1-1 | once | TRBV7-2 | CASSLVGGGETEAFF | TGTGCCAGCAGCTTAGTTGGGGGCGGAGAAACTGAAGCTTTCTTT
TRBD2 | TRBJ2-7 | . | TRBV11-3 | CASSLEGSGGAWNEQYF | TGTGCCAGCAGCTTAGAAGGAAGCGGGGGGGCCTGGAACGAGCAGTACTTC
TRBD1 | TRBJ2-1 | few | TRBV11-2 | CASSPLRTGIYNEQFF | TGTGCCAGCAGCCCCCTGCGGACAGGGATCTACAATGAGCAGTTCTTC
. | TRBJ2-1 | once | TRBV14 | CASSQIWSNNEQFF | TGTGCCAGCAGCCAAATTTGGTCCAACAATGAGCAGTTCTTC
TRBD1 | TRBJ2-1 | . | TRBV13 | CASSFSGTGIALDEFF | TGTGCCAGCAGCTTTTCCGGGACAGGGATAGCCTTGGACGAGTTCTTC
. | TRBJ1-1 | . | TRBV9 | CASSTTGLTEAFF | TGTGCCAGCAGCACCACAGGGTTGACTGAAGCTTTCTTT
. | TRBJ1-2 | . | TRBV5-8 | CASSSRTLGYGYTF | TGTGCCAGCAGCTCGAGGACGTTGGGCTATGGCTACACCTTC
TRBD1 | TRBJ2-2 | . | TRBV20-1 | CSANDRGRTGELFF | TGCAGTGCTAATGACAGGGGGAGAACCGGGGAGCTGTTTTTT
. | TRBJ2-5 | . | TRBV5-1 | CASSLNPRGLQETQYF | TGCGCCAGCAGTTTAAACCCACGCGGACTCCAAGAGACCCAGTACTTC
. | TRBJ2-2 | . | TRBV19 | CASRGANTGELFF | TGTGCCTCTCGAGGAGCTAACACCGGGGAGCTGTTTTTT
. | TRBJ2-7 | . | TRBV2 | CASTFSPSREQYF | TGTGCCAGCACCTTCTCCCCATCGAGGGAGCAGTACTTC
TRBD2 | TRBJ2-5 | . | TRBV29-1 | CSVVAGGKETQYF | TGCAGCGTTGTGGCGGGGGGTAAGGAGACCCAGTACTTC
. | TRBJ1-1 | . | TRBV5-1 | CASSPAMNTEAFF | TGCGCCAGCAGCCCGGCAATGAACACTGAAGCTTTCTTT
. | TRBJ1-5 | . | TRBV4-1 | CASSHQTGSNQPQHF | TGCGCCAGCAGCCATCAGACAGGATCCAATCAGCCCCAGCATTTT
. | TRBJ1-1 | . | TRBV10-3 | CAISERGGSEAFF | TGTGCCATCAGTGAGAGGGGAGGGAGTGAAGCTTTCTTT
. | TRBJ1-6 | . | TRBV21-1 | CASSRVRSPLHF | TGTGCCAGCAGCAGGGTACGTTCACCCCTCCACTTT
TRBD2 | TRBJ2-2 | . | TRBV5-1 | CASRGGATNTGELFF | TGCGCCAGCCGCGGGGGGGCAACGAACACCGGGGAGCTGTTTTTT
. | TRBJ1-2 | . | TRBV4-1 | CASSQDELNYGYTF | TGCGCCAGCAGCCAAGATGAGCTTAACTATGGCTACACCTTC
. | TRBJ1-1 | . | TRBV9 | CASSGQEAFF | TGTGCCAGCAGCGGACAAGAGGCTTTCTTT
. | TRBJ1-2 | . | TRBV28 | CASSPDRGGYGYTF | TGTGCCAGCAGTCCGGACCGGGGAGGCTATGGCTACACCTTC
. | TRBJ1-4 | . | TRBV27 | CASSLVRGTNEKLFF | TGTGCCAGCAGTTTAGTACGGGGAACTAATGAAAAACTGTTTTTT